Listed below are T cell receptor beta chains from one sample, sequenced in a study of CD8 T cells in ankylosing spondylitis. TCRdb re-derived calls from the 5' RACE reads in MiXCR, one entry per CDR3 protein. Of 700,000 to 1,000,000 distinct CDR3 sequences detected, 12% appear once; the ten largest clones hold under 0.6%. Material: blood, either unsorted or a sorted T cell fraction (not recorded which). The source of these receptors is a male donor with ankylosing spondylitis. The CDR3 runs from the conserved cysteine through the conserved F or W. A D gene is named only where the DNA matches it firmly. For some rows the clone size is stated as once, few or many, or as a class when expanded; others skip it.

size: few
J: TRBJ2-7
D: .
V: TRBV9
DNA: TGTGCCAGCAGCGCCAGCGGAGGGGGCTACGAGCAGTACTTC
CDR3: CASSASGGGYEQYF

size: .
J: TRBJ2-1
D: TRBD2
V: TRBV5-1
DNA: TGCGCCAGCAGCCAGCGGGGGGGTCAACACAATGAGCAGTTCTTC
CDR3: CASSQRGGQHNEQFF

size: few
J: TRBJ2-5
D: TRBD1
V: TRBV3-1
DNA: TGTGCCAGCAGCAGATCCGGGACAGGGGAAGAGACCCAGTACTTC
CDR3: CASSRSGTGEETQYF

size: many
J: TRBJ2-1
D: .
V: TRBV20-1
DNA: TGCAGTGCTAGAGGCGTTTACAATGAGCAGTTCTTC
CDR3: CSARGVYNEQFF

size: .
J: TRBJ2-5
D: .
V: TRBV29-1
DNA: TGCAGCGTTGTAGTGACTCAAGAGACCCAGTACTTC
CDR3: CSVVVTQETQYF

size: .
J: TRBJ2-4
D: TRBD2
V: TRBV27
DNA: TGTGCCAGCAGAAAGTCTAGCGGGCCTGTAGCCAAAAACATTCAGTACTTC
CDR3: CASRKSSGPVAKNIQYF

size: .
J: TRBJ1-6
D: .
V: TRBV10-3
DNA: TGTGCCGTGCGACAGGAACTGAATTCACCCCTCCACTTT
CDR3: CAVRQELNSPLHF

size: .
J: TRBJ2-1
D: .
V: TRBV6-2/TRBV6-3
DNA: TGTGCCAGCAGCCCCTTGACGCTTGAGCAGTTCTTC
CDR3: CASSPLTLEQFF

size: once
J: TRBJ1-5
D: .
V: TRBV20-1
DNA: TGCAGTGCGCCCCAGGCTCCGGGCTATCAGCCCCAGCATTTT
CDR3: CSAPQAPGYQPQHF

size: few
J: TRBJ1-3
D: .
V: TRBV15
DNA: TGTGCCACCAGCCTAAATTATGGGTCAGGAAACACCATATATTTT
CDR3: CATSLNYGSGNTIYF

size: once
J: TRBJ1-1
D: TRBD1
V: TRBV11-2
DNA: TGTGCCAGCAGCGCCGACAGGGCCCTTGAAGCTTTCTTT
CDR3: CASSADRALEAFF

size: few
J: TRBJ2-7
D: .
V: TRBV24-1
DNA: TGTGCCACCAGTGGAGGGTCCTACGAGCAGTACTTC
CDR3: CATSGGSYEQYF

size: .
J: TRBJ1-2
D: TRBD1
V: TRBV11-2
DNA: TGTGCCAGCAGCTGGTTCCCTCCCTTATTACAGGGGGGCTACACCTTC
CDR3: CASSWFPPLLQGGYTF

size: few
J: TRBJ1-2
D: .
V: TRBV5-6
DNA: TGTGCCAGCAGCCGGCGGGACAACCCTAACTATGGCTACACCTTC
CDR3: CASSRRDNPNYGYTF

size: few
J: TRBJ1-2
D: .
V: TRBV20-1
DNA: TGCAGTGCTAGGCACAGGGTAACCTATGGCTACACCTTC
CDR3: CSARHRVTYGYTF

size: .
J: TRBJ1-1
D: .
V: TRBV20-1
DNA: TGCAGTGTCACTCCGGGCGGTACTGAAGCTTTCTTT
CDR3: CSVTPGGTEAFF